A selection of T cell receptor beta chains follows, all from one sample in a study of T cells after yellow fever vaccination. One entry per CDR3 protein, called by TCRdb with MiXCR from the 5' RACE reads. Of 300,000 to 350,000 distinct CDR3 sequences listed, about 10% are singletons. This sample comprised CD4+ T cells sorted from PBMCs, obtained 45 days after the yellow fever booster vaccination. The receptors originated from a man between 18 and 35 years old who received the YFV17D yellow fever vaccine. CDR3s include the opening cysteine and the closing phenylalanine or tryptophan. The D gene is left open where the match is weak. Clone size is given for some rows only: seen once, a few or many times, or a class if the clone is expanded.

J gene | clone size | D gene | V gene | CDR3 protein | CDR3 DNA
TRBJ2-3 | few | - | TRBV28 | CASSLYATDTQYF | TGTGCCAGCAGTTTATACGCCACAGATACGCAGTATTTT
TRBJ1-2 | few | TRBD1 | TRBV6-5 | CASSYSSGTGFGYTF | TGTGCCAGCAGTTACTCATCCGGGACAGGGTTTGGCTACACCTTC
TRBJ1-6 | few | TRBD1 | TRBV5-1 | CASSSTGVDSPLHF | TGCGCCAGCAGCTCGACAGGGGTAGACTCACCCCTCCACTTT
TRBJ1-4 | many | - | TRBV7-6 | CASSLRPATNEKLFF | TGTGCCAGCAGCTTAAGACCGGCAACTAATGAAAAACTGTTTTTT
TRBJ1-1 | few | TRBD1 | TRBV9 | CASSKITGAGTEAFF | TGTGCCAGCAGCAAGATTACAGGGGCGGGCACTGAAGCTTTCTTT
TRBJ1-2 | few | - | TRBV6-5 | CATCRDYGYTF | TGTGCCACTTGCAGGGATTACGGCTACACCTTC
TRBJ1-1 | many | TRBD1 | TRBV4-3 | CASSQYLTGGTEAFF | TGCGCCAGCAGCCAATACCTGACAGGGGGCACTGAAGCTTTCTTT
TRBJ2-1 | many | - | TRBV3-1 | CASSSEGKSYNEQFF | TGTGCCAGCAGCTCAGAGGGGAAGTCCTACAATGAGCAGTTCTTC
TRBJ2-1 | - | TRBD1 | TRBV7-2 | CASSGRQGWNEQFF | TGTGCCAGCAGCGGACGACAGGGTTGGAATGAGCAGTTCTTC
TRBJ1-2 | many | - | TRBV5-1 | CASSLGGGAQRISGYTF | TGCGCCAGCAGCTTGGGGGGGGGTGCCCAAAGGATCTCTGGCTACACCTTC
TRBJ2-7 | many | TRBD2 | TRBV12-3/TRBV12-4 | CASSPLTSGGLGQYF | TGTGCCAGCAGTCCGTTGACTAGCGGGGGGCTGGGGCAGTACTTC
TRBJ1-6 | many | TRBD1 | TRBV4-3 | CASSPLWGTGLFPLHF | TGCGCCAGCAGCCCTCTTTGGGGGACAGGGCTTTTCCCCCTCCACTTT
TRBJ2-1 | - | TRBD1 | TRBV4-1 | CASSVGQGAFNEQFF | TGCGCCAGCAGCGTGGGGCAGGGGGCATTCAATGAGCAGTTCTTC
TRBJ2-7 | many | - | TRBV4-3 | CASSQDVGIIYEQYF | TGCGCCAGCAGCCAAGATGTGGGGATCATTTACGAGCAGTACTTC